The clone carrying this T cell receptor beta chain occurred a few times. The data were taken from a study of blood T cell repertoires in COVID-19. Across the whole study: T cells, B-cell-depleted T cells, or PBMCs provided the cDNA or gDNA that served as material.

Sequencing used immunoSEQ multiplex PCR; TCRdb keeps in-frame clones, though not all of them. The sample holds hundreds of thousands of clones; approximately 86% are singletons and the top ten take approximately 1%. Specimen: PBMCs or T cells enriched from blood (not recorded which). The sequence came from a woman aged 25-40 years who had recovered from COVID-19.

The CDR3 coding sequence is TGTGCCAGCAGCTTAGCGGTGTCAGGGGGACAGCCCCAGCATTTT. Translation: CASSLAVSGGQPQHF. This chain joins TRBV7-8 and TRBJ1-5; 7 bases line up with TRBD1. CDR1 SGHVS and CDR2 FQNEAQ come from the germline V gene. The CDR3 is 15 amino acids. With 0 bases clipped from V and 7 bases from J, the junction kept 6 bases outside the gene matches.